Shown below are 31 T cell receptor beta chains from a single sample sequenced in a study of shared clonotypes between healthy human individuals. Assay used: immunoSEQ multiplex PCR; TCRdb lists only in-frame clones, some missing. Altogether over a million clones are present, approximately 97% being singletons, with the ten largest covering approximately 1.2%. Sequencing was performed on naive CD4+ T cells sorted from blood. Subset denoted: CD45RA+ positively selected. The origin of the receptors is a man under 40 in good health.

This clone came up a few times. The chain uses TRBV6-4 and TRBJ1-1; the match to TRBD1 covers 8 bases. Germline V gene data show CDR1 as MRHNA and CDR2 as SNTAGT. V gave up 10 bases and J gave up 0 bases; unmatched junction bases: 4. This CDR3 is built from 13 residues. This CDR3 is CATRQGMNTEAFF. CDR3 DNA: TGTGCCACCAGACAGGGGATGAACACTGAAGCTTTCTTT.

The gene calls are TRBV28 and TRBJ2-3, with 15 bases that match TRBD2. Losses at the gene ends were 5 bases for V and 2 bases for J; bases not matched to a gene: 14. This CDR3 comprises 20 residues. Looked up from germline, CDR1 is MDHEN and CDR2 is SYDVKM. CDR3 protein: CASSADPGLAGGGFTDTQYF. For the CDR3, the DNA is TGTGCCAGCAGTGCTGACCCGGGACTAGCGGGAGGAGGTTTCACAGATACGCAGTATTTT.

About this clone: At the DNA level, this CDR3 is encoded by other sequences in the same sample as well. CDR3 loop: CASSVEGRNTEAFF. As DNA, the CDR3 is TGTGCCAGCAGCGTAGAGGGGAGGAACACTGAAGCTTTCTTT. J is TRBJ1-1 and V is TRBV9; maybe TRBD1 (5 bases). From germline, CDR1 is SGDLS and CDR2 YYNGEE. The CDR3 spans 14 residues. V was shortened by 0 bases and J by 1 base, with 7 bases between the two germline ends.

This clone was detected once. The chain is built from TRBV19 and TRBJ2-7, with 9 bases lining up with TRBD2. Trimming cost V 5 bases and J 6 bases; bases outside gene matches: 11. Looked up from germline, CDR1 is LNHDA and CDR2 is SQIVND (reference sequence). There are 15 residues in the CDR3. CDR3 region: CASSDRLAAPAEQYF. The DNA for the CDR3 is TGTGCCAGTAGTGACCGACTAGCGGCCCCCGCCGAGCAGTACTTC.

The CDR3 loop is CASSLDRWDWSTQYF. Here the CDR3 DNA reads TGTGCCAGCAGCTTGGACAGGTGGGATTGGAGTACGCAGTATTTT. This rearrangement joins TRBV5-4 to TRBJ2-3; TRBD1 might be the D (5 bases). Germline V gene sequence: CDR1 SGHNT, CDR2 YYREEE (reference sequence). This CDR3 contains 15 residues. Trimming pared 0 bases from V and 8 bases from J, leaving 16 bases between.

This sequence joins TRBV29-1 and TRBJ2-4; 8 nucleotides align to TRBD1. The length of the CDR3 is 13 residues. Germline trimming cut 5 bases from V and 2 bases from J; bases unmatched to any gene: 2. The germline CDR1 and CDR2 sequences are SQVTM and ANQGSEA. CDR3 residues: CSVTGGPKNIQYF. CDR3 in DNA: TGCAGCGTTACAGGGGGACCCAAAAACATTCAGTACTTC.

The chain has TRBV30 and TRBJ2-2; D remains unclear. Germline loops: CDR1 GTSNPN, CDR2 SVGIG (reference sequence). The length of the CDR3 is 13 residues. Between the trimmed V and J ends, which lost 2 bases and 1 base, there was a span of 5 bases. CDR3 loop: CAWSLWNTGELFF. DNA for the CDR3: TGTGCCTGGAGTTTGTGGAACACCGGGGAGCTGTTTTTT.

The genes are TRBV5-5 and TRBJ1-4; 8 nucleotides match TRBD1. After removal of 3 bases from V and 8 bases from J, the junction contained 6 bases not matched to a gene. In germline, CDR1 is SGHKS, CDR2 YYEKEE (reference sequence). CDR3 length: 14 amino acids. The CDR3 region is CASSSGGRGEKLFF. CDR3 DNA sequence: TGTGCCAGCAGCTCAGGGGGCCGCGGGGAAAAACTGTTTTTT.

V and J are TRBV6-1 and TRBJ1-3, with D unresolved. The CDR3 runs to 13 residues. V lost 3 bases and J lost 4, with 7 bases in between. Germline lookup yields CDR1 MNHNS and CDR2 SASEGT. The CDR3 coding sequence is TGTGCCAGCAGTGAGCTACAAGGAAACACCATATATTTT. As protein: CASSELQGNTIYF.

The chain carries TRBV28 and TRBJ2-7, with 9 bases lining up with TRBD1. Losses at the gene ends were 7 bases for V and 0 bases for J; bases not matched to a gene: 4. Germline V CDR1 and CDR2: MDHEN, SYDVKM. CDR3 length: 14 amino acids. CDR3 protein: CASTEQGASYEQYF. Here the CDR3 DNA reads TGTGCCAGCACCGAACAGGGGGCCTCCTACGAGCAGTACTTC.

This clone was detected only once. V gene TRBV25-1 combines with J gene TRBJ1-4; TRBD1 matches at 8 bases. The length of the CDR3 is 15 residues. Germline CDR1 and CDR2: MGHDK and SYGVNS. Unmatched junction bases numbered 12, after V lost 8 bases and J lost 7 bases. CDR3 residues: CASRAAGGYGEKLFF. The CDR3 nucleotides read TGTGCCAGCCGAGCGGCAGGGGGCTATGGTGAAAAACTGTTTTTT.

Of note for this clone: The same CDR3 is also encoded by other DNA sequences in this sample. CDR3 nucleotides: TGTGCCAGCAGTCTCACCGGGACAACGAACACCGGGGAGCTGTTTTTT. This codes for CASSLTGTTNTGELFF. V and J are TRBV27 and TRBJ2-2; tentatively, D is TRBD1 (6 bases). Germline CDR1 reads MNHEY; CDR2 reads SMNVEV (reference sequence). V shed 5 bases and J shed 0 bases, with 13 bases lying between them. CDR3 length: 16 residues.

Worth noting for this clone: A junction end diverges from the germline sequence, so it may reflect a read error. This chain connects TRBV7-7 to TRBJ2-1; TRBD2 matches at 13 bases. CDR3 size: 16 residues. CDR1 and CDR2 (germline): SSHAT, FNYEAQ (reference sequence). CDR3 protein: CASSKAGLAGVNEQFF. The CDR3 region has the DNA TGTGCTAGCAGCAAGGCTGGACTAGCGGGAGTCAATGAGCAGTTCTTC.

V and J are TRBV7-9 and TRBJ2-3; D call uncertain. V gave up 3 bases and J gave up 2 bases, with 9 bases separating them. Germline CDR1 and CDR2: SEHNR and FQNEAQ (reference sequence). The CDR3 has 14 residues. CDR3 loop: CASSFEGNTDTQYF. The CDR3 bases are TGTGCCAGCAGCTTTGAAGGAAACACAGATACGCAGTATTTT.

V usage is TRBV6-6 and J usage is TRBJ2-7; the match to TRBD2 covers 13 bases. The CDR3 is 14 residues long. The germline V gene has CDR1 MNHNY and CDR2 SVGAGI (reference sequence). V was pared by 5 bases and J by 11 bases, with 9 bases of the junction left unmatched. The CDR3 reads CASSTGTSGVSEYF. In DNA form, the CDR3 reads TGTGCCAGCAGTACCGGGACTAGCGGGGTGTCGGAGTACTTC.

Details on this clone: The same CDR3 is also encoded by other DNA sequences in this sample. V is TRBV5-1 and J is TRBJ1-5; D not resolved. Deletions cut 0 bases from V and 4 bases from J, with 5 bases between. CDR3 length: 13 residues. CDR1 SGHRS and CDR2 YFSETQ come from the germline V gene. This chain's CDR3 is CASSLGDNQPQHF. CDR3 sequence (DNA): TGCGCCAGCAGCTTGGGGGATAATCAGCCCCAGCATTTT.

The gene calls are TRBV11-2 and TRBJ2-7; D unresolved. The V and J ends lost 3 bases and 9 bases respectively, with 9 bases between them. Germline values: CDR1 SGHAT, CDR2 FQNNGV. CDR3 size: 11 residues. CDR3 sequence (DNA): TGTGCCAGCAGCTTGACCCTCGGGCAGTACTTC. Its translation is CASSLTLGQYF.

The count of this clone is one. This chain connects TRBV7-6 to TRBJ2-1, with 8 bases fitting TRBD2. CDR3 length: 18 residues. CDR1 and CDR2 (germline): SGHVS, FNYEAQ. V shed 3 bases, J shed 3 bases, and the junction held 13 bases outside the gene matches. CDR3 loop: CASSFVLGAGGFYNEQFF. As DNA, the CDR3 is TGTGCCAGCAGCTTCGTTCTAGGTGCGGGAGGTTTCTACAATGAGCAGTTCTTC. The variable domain in full, with the rest retrieved from reference TRBV7-6 and TRBJ2-1, is GAGVSQSPRYKVTKRGQDVALRCDPISGHVSLYWYRQALGQGPEFLTYFNYEAQQDKSGLPNDRFSAERPEGSISTLTIQRTEQRDSAMYRCASSFVLGAGGFYNEQFFGPGTRLTVL.

DNA of the CDR3: TGCAGCGTCGCCCGACAAGAGACCCAGTACTTC. Translation gives CSVARQETQYF. This sequence joins TRBV29-1 and TRBJ2-5, with no clear D. This CDR3 region has 11 residues. From germline, CDR1 is SQVTM and CDR2 ANQGSEA. V lost 6 bases, J lost 2 bases, and 7 bases lay in between.

The J gene is TRBJ2-1, the V gene TRBV5-5; 8 bases agree with TRBD1. CDR1 and CDR2 from the germline V gene are SGHKS and YYEKEE (reference sequence). This CDR3 region has 17 residues. The V segment lost 4 bases and the J segment 3 bases; nucleotides outside the gene matches: 12. CDR3 coding DNA: TGTGCCAGCAGCCCCAATGGCCCAGGGGGCGTCTACAATGAGCAGTTCTTC. The encoded protein is CASSPNGPGGVYNEQFF.

CDR3 sequence reads: CSTWGDTEAFF. In nucleotides, the CDR3 is TGCAGTACCTGGGGGGACACTGAAGCTTTCTTT. The chain couples TRBV20-1 to TRBJ1-1; D is possibly TRBD1 (5 bases). CDR1 DFQATT and CDR2 SNEGSKA come from the germline V gene (reference sequence). V was trimmed by 8 bases and J by 3 bases, leaving 10 bases between them. The CDR3 has 11 residues.

V usage is TRBV28 and J usage is TRBJ2-3, with D possibly matching TRBD2 (6 bases). The CDR3 length is 16 residues. Trimming took 3 bases from V and 2 from J, leaving 15 bases between them. CDR1 is MDHEN, CDR2 SYDVKM, per germline. The CDR3 bases are TGTGCCAGCAGTTTGGTGGGGGGATCGGTCACAGATACGCAGTATTTT. Amino acids: CASSLVGGSVTDTQYF. The full variable domain, completed using reference TRBV28 and TRBJ2-3, is DVKVTQSSRYLVKRTGEKVFLECVQDMDHENMFWYRQDPGLGLRLIYFSYDVKMKEKGDIPEGYSVSREKKERFSLILESASTNQTSMYLCASSLVGGSVTDTQYFGPGTRLTVL.

The sample holds one count of this clone. The rearrangement uses TRBV10-1 and TRBJ2-1; TRBD2 agrees at 7 bases. V lost 3 bases to trimming and J lost 3 bases; unmatched junction nucleotides: 8. The CDR3 has 16 amino acids. Germline CDR1 is WNHNN and CDR2 is SYGVQD (reference sequence). In DNA, the CDR3 is TGCGCCAGCAGTGAAGACCCTAGCGGACTCTACAATGAGCAGTTCTTC. Translation gives CASSEDPSGLYNEQFF.

V usage is TRBV7-9 and J usage is TRBJ2-7; D gene ambiguous. This CDR3 is 16 amino acids long. Trimming cost V 5 bases and J 5 bases, with 22 bases left between them. Germline V gives CDR1 SEHNR, CDR2 FQNEAQ (reference sequence). The CDR3: CASSLGEVRLTDEQYF. As DNA, the CDR3 is TGTGCCAGCAGCCTAGGTGAGGTAAGATTAACGGACGAGCAGTACTTC.

The rearrangement uses TRBV4-1 and TRBJ1-2, with D perhaps TRBD1 (5 bases). Germline lookup yields CDR1 MGHRA and CDR2 YSYEKL. CDR3 size: 16 residues. V lost 4 bases, J lost 2 bases, and 17 bases lay in between. CDR3 bases: TGCGCCAGCAGCCTCGAGAAGGGGATGGCCAACTATGGCTACACCTTC. Its translation: CASSLEKGMANYGYTF.

This rearrangement joins TRBV7-9 to TRBJ2-5; D is uncertain. This CDR3 has 12 amino acids. Between the trimmed V and J ends, which lost 10 bases and 5 bases, there was a span of 14 bases. Germline-derived CDR1 and CDR2 are SEHNR and FQNEAQ (reference sequence). CDR3: CATGPRRETQYF. CDR3 in DNA: TGTGCCACCGGGCCCCGAAGGGAGACCCAGTACTTC.

The CDR3 nucleotides read TGTGCCAGCAGCTTAAACAGGGGGTACTACGAGCAGTACTTC. The encoded protein is CASSLNRGYYEQYF. The chain carries TRBV7-2 and TRBJ2-7; 8 bases match TRBD1. V lost 2 bases and J lost 3; bases outside the gene matches: 3. In germline, CDR1 is SGHTA, CDR2 FQGNSA. This CDR3 is 14 amino acids long.

This clone was picked up one time. This CDR3 reads CAWSFRGRYRSYEQYF. The CDR3 DNA reads as TGTGCCTGGAGTTTTCGGGGCAGATATAGATCCTACGAGCAGTACTTC. The chain is built from TRBV30 and TRBJ2-7, with D perhaps TRBD1 or TRBD2 (5 bases each). Germline V lookup: CDR1 GTSNPN, CDR2 SVGIG (reference sequence). Trimming left V 2 bases short and J 1 base short, with 18 bases between. This CDR3 region has 16 residues.

The chain couples TRBV10-3 to TRBJ1-2; D possibly corresponds to TRBD1 (5 bases). With 3 bases removed from V and 7 bases from J, the gap between germline ends came to 18 bases. Germline V lookup: CDR1 ENHRY, CDR2 SYGVKD. The CDR3 runs 15 residues. The DNA for the CDR3 is TGTGCCATCAGTGATTCCGACCGGGACCGGACTGGCTACACCTTC. As protein: CAISDSDRDRTGYTF.

The chain has TRBV19 and TRBJ2-5, with 11 bases that match TRBD2. This CDR3 contains 16 residues. Germline V CDR1 and CDR2: LNHDA, SQIVND (reference sequence). The junction had 6 bases not matched to a gene; V was cut back by 4 bases and J by 2 bases. CDR3 nucleotides: TGTGCCAGTAGTACCCCGGGACTAGCGGTTCAAGAGACCCAGTACTTC. It encodes CASSTPGLAVQETQYF.

V and J are TRBV2 and TRBJ2-5, with D tentatively TRBD2 (6 bases). This CDR3 is built from 13 residues. Looked up from germline, CDR1 is SNHLY and CDR2 is FYNNEI. The germline V and J ends were trimmed by 5 bases and 1 base, with 8 bases remaining between them. The CDR3 here is CASSFSGQETQYF. The CDR3 DNA reads TGTGCCAGCAGTTTTAGCGGCCAAGAGACCCAGTACTTC.